This T cell receptor beta chain is drawn from a study of blood T cell repertoires in COVID-19. Study-wide context: The cDNA or gDNA used as material had been derived from T cells, B-cell-depleted T cells, or PBMCs.

Produced via immunoSEQ multiplex PCR; TCRdb's table is partial and in-frame only. The sample has under 400,000 clones, about 87% seen once. The Seattle patients joined while their infection was active and were tracked longitudinally afterward. Germline CDR1 SGHRS, CDR2 YFSETQ. V lost 5 bases and J lost 2; bases outside the gene matches: 5. This CDR3 region has 15 residues. The sequenced material came from peripheral blood. The sequence was obtained from a woman younger than 45 with COVID-19, enrolled during active disease. The gene calls are TRBV5-1 and TRBJ1-4; 8 nucleotides align to TRBD1. The CDR3 sequence is CASSSTGGTNEKLFF. The CDR3 DNA is TGCGCCAGCAGTTCAACAGGGGGGACTAATGAAAAACTGTTTTTT.